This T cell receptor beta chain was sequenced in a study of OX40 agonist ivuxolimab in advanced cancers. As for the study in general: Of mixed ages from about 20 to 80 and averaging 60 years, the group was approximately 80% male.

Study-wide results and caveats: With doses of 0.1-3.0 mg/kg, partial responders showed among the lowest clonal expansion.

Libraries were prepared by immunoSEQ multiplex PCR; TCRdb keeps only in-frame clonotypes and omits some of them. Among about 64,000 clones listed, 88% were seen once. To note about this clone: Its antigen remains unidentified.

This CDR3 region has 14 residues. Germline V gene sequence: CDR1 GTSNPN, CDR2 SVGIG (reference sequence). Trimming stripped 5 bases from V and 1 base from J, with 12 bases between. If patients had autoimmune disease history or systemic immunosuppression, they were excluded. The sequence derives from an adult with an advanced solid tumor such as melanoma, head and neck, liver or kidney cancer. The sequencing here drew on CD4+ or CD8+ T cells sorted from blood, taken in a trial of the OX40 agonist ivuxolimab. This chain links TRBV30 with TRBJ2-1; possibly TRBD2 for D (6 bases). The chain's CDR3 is CAWALALSYNEQFF. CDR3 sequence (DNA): TGTGCCTGGGCCCTAGCGCTGTCCTACAATGAGCAGTTCTTC.